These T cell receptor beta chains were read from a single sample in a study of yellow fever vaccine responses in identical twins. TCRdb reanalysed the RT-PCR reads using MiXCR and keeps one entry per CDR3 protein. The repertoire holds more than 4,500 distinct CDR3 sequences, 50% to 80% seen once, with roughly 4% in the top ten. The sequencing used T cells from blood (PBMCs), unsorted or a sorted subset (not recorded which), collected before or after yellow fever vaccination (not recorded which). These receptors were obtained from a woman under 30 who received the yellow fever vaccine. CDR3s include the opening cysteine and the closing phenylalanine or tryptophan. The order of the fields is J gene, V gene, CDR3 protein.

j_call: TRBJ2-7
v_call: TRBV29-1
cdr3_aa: CSVERDGHYEQYF

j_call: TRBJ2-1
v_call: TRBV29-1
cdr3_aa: CSASWGAGGDNEQFF

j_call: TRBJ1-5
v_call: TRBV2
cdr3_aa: CASSISTGNQPQHF

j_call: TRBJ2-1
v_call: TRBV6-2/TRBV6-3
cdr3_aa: CASRLLTSGYNEQFF

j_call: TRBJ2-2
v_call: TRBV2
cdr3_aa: CASSRGGSLNTGELFF

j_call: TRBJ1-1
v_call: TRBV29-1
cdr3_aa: CSVAPTGRTEAFF

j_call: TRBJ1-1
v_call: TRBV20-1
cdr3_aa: CSAREGQGDTEAFF

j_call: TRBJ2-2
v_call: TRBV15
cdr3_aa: CATSGPGPMTGELFF

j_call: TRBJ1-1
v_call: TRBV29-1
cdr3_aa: CSVVERAGGTEAFF

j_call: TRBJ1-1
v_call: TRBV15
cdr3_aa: CATSRDLRTPRLDTEAFF

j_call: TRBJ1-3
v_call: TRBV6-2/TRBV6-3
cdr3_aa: CASSYSKDRRSGNTIYF

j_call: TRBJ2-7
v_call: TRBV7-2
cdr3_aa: CASSRSSYEQYF

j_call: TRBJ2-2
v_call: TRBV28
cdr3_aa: CATVGSVNTGELFF

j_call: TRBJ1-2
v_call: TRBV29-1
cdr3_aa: CSVLGGYGYTF

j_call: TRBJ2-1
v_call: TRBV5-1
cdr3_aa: CASSTGTTYNEQFF

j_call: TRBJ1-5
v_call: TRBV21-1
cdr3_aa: CASSLGTGIISNQPQHF

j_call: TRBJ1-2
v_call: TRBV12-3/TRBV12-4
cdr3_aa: CASSLRGIDYGYTF

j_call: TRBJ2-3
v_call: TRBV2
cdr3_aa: CASRRDRDTDTQYF

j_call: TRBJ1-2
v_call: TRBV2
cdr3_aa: CALKRGALSYGYTF

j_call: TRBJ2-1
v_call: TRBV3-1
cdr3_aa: CASKHDRGGYNEQFF

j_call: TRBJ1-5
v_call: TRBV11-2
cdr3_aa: CASSLDRANQPQHF

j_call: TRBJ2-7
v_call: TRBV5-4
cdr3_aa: CASSWGTGEYEQYF

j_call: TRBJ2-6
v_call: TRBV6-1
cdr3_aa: CASLSVSGANVLTF

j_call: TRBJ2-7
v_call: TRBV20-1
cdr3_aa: CSARADSLRYEQYF

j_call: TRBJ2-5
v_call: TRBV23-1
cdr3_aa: CASSHLSRRGNQETQYF

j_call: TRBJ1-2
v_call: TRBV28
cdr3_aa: CASSLIVSWNYGYTF

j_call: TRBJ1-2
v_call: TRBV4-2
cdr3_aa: CASTRQTNYGYTF

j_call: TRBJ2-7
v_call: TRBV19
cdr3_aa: CATSGTTRTYEQYF

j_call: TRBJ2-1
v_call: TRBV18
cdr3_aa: CASSPPRPSYNEQFF

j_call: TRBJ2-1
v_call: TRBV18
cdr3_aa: CASSFPTNEQFF

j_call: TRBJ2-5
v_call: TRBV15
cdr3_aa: CATSRDSTPQETQYF

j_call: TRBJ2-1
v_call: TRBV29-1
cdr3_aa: CSVARGPYRVPLFNEQFF

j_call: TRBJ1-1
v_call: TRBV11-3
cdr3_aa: CASSSLPNTEAFF

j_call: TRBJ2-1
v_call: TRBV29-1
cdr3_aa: CSAPGTGASEQFF

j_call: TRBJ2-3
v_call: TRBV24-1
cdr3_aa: CATSDLSGDTDTQYF

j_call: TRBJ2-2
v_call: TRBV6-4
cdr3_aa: CASSDDRDTGELFF

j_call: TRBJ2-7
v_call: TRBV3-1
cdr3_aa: CASSLRTGGYEQYF

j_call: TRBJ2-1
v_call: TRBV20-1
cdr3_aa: CSARGGEQFF

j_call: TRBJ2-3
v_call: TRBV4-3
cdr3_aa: CASSQGGSGGITDTQYF

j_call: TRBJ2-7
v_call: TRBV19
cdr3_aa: CASSPGAYEQYF

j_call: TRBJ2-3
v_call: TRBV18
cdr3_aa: CASSPGTAADTQYF

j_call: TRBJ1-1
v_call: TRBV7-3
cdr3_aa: CASSVQMNTEAFF

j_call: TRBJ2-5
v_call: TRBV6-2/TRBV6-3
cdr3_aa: CASSYSRGWGFQETQYF

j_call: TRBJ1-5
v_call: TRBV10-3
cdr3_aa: CAISESRGSGNQPQHF

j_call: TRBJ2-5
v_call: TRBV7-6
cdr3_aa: CASSLVASGQETQYF

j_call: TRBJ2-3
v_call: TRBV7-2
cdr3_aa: CASSQRERTDTQYF